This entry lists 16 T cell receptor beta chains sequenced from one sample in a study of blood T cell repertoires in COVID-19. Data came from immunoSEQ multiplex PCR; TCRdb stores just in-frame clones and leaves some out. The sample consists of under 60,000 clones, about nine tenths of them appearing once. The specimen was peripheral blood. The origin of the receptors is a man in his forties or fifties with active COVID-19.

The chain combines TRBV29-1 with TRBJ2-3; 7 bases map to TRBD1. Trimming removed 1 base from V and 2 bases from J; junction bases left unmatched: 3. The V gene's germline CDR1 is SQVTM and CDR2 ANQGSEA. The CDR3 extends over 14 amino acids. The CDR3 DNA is TGCAGCGTTGAAGGACAGGGCTACACAGATACGCAGTATTTT. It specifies CSVEGQGYTDTQYF.

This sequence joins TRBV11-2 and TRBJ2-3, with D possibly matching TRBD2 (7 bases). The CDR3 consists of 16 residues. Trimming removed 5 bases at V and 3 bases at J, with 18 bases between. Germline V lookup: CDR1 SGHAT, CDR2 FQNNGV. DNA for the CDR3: TGTGCCAGCAGCCCGAGGGGGGGCGGGATAACAGATACGCAGTATTTT. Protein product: CASSPRGGGITDTQYF.

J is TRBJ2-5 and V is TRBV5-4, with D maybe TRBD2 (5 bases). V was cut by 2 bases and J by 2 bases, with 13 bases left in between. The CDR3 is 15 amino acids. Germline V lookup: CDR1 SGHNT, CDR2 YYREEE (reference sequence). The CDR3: CASSFSGSRQETQYF. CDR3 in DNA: TGTGCCAGCAGCTTTTCGGGGAGTAGGCAAGAGACCCAGTACTTC.

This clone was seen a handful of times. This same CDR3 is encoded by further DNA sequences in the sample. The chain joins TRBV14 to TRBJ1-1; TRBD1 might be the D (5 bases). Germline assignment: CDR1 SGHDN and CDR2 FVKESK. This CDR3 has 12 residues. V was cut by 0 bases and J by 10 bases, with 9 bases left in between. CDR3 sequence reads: CASSQDRVVAFF. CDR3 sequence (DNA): TGTGCCAGCAGCCAAGACAGGGTTGTAGCTTTCTTT.

CDR3 residues: CASSLGQGFNSPLHF. As DNA, the CDR3 is TGTGCCAGCAGCCTTGGACAGGGGTTTAATTCACCCCTCCACTTT. V gene TRBV9 combines with J gene TRBJ1-6; 9 nucleotides align to TRBD1. The CDR3 has 15 residues. Unmatched junction bases numbered 5, after V lost 4 bases and J lost 6 bases. From germline, CDR1 is SGDLS and CDR2 YYNGEE.

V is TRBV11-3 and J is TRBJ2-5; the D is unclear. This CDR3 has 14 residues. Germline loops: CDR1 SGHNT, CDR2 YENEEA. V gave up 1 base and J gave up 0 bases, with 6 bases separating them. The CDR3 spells CASSLGPYQETQYF. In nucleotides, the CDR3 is TGTGCCAGCAGCTTAGGGCCGTACCAAGAGACCCAGTACTTC.

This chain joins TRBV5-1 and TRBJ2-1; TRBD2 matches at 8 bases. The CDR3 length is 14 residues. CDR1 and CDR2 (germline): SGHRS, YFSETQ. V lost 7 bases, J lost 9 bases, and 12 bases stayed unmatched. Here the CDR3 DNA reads TGCGCCAGCGGACTCGGGAGGGCCGGCGGTGAGCAGTTCTTC. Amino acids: CASGLGRAGGEQFF.

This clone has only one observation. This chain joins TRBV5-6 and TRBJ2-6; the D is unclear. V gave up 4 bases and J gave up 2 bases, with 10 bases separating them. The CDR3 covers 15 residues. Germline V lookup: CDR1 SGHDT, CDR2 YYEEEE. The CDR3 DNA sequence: TGTGCCAGCAGCGGCCGCAGGACTGGGGCCAACGTCCTGACTTTC. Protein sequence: CASSGRRTGANVLTF. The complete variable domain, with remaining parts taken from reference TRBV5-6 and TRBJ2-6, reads DAGVTQSPTHLIKTRGQQVTLRCSPKSGHDTVSWYQQALGQGPQFIFQYYEEEERQRGNFPDRFSGHQFPNYSSELNVNALLLGDSALYLCASSGRRTGANVLTFGAGSRLTVL.

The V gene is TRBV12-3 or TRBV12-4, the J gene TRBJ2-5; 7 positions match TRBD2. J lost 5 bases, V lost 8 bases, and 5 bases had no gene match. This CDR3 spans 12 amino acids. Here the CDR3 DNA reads TGTGCCAGCTCGGCGGGGGTTGAGACCCAGTACTTC. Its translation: CASSAGVETQYF.

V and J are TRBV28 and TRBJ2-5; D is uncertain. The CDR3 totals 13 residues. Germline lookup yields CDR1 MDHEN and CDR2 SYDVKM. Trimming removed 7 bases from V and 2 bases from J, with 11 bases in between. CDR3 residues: CASTTGRQETQYF. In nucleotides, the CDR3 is TGTGCCAGCACTACGGGTAGGCAAGAGACCCAGTACTTC.

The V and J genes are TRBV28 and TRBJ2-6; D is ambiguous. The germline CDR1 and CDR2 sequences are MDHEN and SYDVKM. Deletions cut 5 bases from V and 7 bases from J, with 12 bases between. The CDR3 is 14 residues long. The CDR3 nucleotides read TGTGCCAGCAGTACCCTCAGAGGTGCCAACGTCCTGACTTTC. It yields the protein CASSTLRGANVLTF.

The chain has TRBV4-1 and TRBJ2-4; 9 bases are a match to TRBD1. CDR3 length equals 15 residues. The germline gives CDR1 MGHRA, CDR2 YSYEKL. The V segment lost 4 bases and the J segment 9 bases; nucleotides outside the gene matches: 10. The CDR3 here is CASSPPYDRGVIQYF. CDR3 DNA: TGCGCCAGCAGCCCTCCATATGACAGGGGGGTCATTCAGTACTTC.

The CDR3 reads CASSLPGTGGTEAFF. For the CDR3, the DNA is TGTGCCAGCAGCTTGCCCGGGACAGGGGGAACTGAAGCTTTCTTT. The chain is built from TRBV11-2 and TRBJ1-1; 11 bases fit TRBD1. The CDR3 runs to 15 residues. Germline-derived CDR1 and CDR2 are SGHAT and FQNNGV. The J segment lost 5 bases and the V segment lost 3 bases, leaving 5 bases of the junction unmatched.

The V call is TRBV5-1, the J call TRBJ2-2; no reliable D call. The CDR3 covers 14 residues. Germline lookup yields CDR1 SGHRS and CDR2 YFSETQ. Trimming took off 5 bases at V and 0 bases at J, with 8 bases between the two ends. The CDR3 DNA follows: TGCGCCAGCAGACTGCTAGCGAACACCGGGGAGCTGTTTTTT. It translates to CASRLLANTGELFF.

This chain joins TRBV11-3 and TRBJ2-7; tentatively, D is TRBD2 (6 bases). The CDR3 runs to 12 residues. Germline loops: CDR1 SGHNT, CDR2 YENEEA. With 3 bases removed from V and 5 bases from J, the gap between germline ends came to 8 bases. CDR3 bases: TGTGCCAGCAGCTTGCGCGGGGACGAGCAGTACTTC. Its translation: CASSLRGDEQYF.

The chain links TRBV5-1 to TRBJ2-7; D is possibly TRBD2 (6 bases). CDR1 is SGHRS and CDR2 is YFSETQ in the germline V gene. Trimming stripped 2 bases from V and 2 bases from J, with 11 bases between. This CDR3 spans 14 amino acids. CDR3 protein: CASSLQTSTYEQYF. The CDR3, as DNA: TGCGCCAGCAGCTTACAGACTAGTACCTACGAGCAGTACTTC.